One sample yielded the 20 T cell receptor beta chains listed below, sequenced in a study of human T cells and chemical hapten exposure. Each CDR3 protein is one row after TCRdb ran MiXCR on the RACE reads. The table shows about 380,000 distinct CDR3 sequences, with under 6.5% occurring only once. As for time point: patch test 2, 6 weeks after DPC sensitization. Treatment indicated: therapeutic diphenylcyclopropenone sensitization with weekly scalp DPC. The sample was whole blood, taken in connection with sensitization to the hapten diphenylcyclopropenone (DPC). The receptors stem from a woman younger than 30 with alopecia areata. Some clones in this sample may be carry-over from other donors' samples.

This clonotype has a count of ten or more. The gene calls are TRBV27 and TRBJ2-7, with 10 bases lining up with TRBD1. The CDR3 is 15 amino acids. V shed 1 base, J shed 6 bases, and the junction held 6 bases outside the gene matches. Germline V gene lookup returns CDR1 MNHEY and CDR2 SMNVEV (reference sequence). The CDR3 spells CASSLLGTGVSEQYF. CDR3 bases: TGTGCCAGCAGTTTATTAGGGACAGGGGTTAGCGAGCAGTACTTC.

This chain links TRBV10-3 with TRBJ2-5; D might be TRBD1 (5 bases). The ends were cut back, 0 bases at V and 2 bases at J, with 7 bases in the middle. The CDR3 length is 14 residues. Per the germline V gene, CDR1 is ENHRY and CDR2 is SYGVKD. CDR3 amino acids: CAISESSGQETQYF. In DNA form, the CDR3 reads TGTGCCATCAGTGAGTCGTCAGGGCAAGAGACCCAGTACTTC.

This clonotype has a count of ten or more. The chain recombines TRBV29-1 with TRBJ1-2; D possibly corresponds to TRBD1 (5 bases). The CDR3 loop spans 13 amino acids. CDR1 is SQVTM and CDR2 is ANQGSEA in the germline V gene. The V end lost 4 bases, the J end lost 6 bases, and 15 bases lay between the germline ends. CDR3 amino acids: CSVGARALHGYTF. The CDR3 DNA sequence: TGCAGCGTTGGCGCCAGGGCCCTACATGGCTACACCTTC.

This clonotype was picked up many times. This sequence joins TRBV5-6 and TRBJ2-1, with 11 bases identical to TRBD2. CDR1 SGHDT and CDR2 YYEEEE come from the germline V gene. This CDR3 contains 15 residues. Trimming cost V 5 bases and J 6 bases; bases outside gene matches: 7. The CDR3 region is CASRKLAGGINEQFF. CDR3 nucleotide sequence: TGTGCCAGCAGGAAGCTAGCGGGGGGCATCAATGAGCAGTTCTTC.

This clonotype was seen repeatedly, ten times or more. The J gene is TRBJ2-5, the V gene TRBV6-6; 8 bases align to TRBD1. The CDR3 consists of 14 residues. Germline loops: CDR1 MNHNY, CDR2 SVGAGI (reference sequence). J was trimmed by 9 bases and V by 6 bases; bases with no gene match: 12. CDR3: CASRIPGQVGPQYF. The CDR3 bases are TGTGCCAGCAGAATCCCGGGACAGGTGGGGCCCCAGTACTTC.

Comments on this clonotype: Just one base apart from a much larger clone, this may be a read error. The chain uses TRBV2 and TRBJ1-6; no clear D. The CDR3 sequence is 14 residues long. Trimming stripped 3 bases from V and 11 bases from J, with 14 bases between. The germline V gene has CDR1 SNHLY and CDR2 FYNNEI. The CDR3 coding sequence is TGTGCCAGCAGTGACAGTGTCCGAGGTGCACCCCTCCACTTT. The encoded protein is CASSDSVRGAPLHF. The entire variable domain, with the rest obtained from reference TRBV2 and TRBJ1-6, is as follows: EPEVTQTPSHQVTQMGQEVILRCVPISNHLYFYWYRQILGQKVEFLVSFYNNEISEKSEIFDDQFSVERPDGSNFTLKIRSTKLEDSAMYFCASSDSVRGAPLHFGNGTRLTVT.

This clonotype was recorded a few times. The chain combines TRBV2 with TRBJ2-7; D uncertain. The CDR3 is 14 residues long. Germline CDR1 SNHLY, CDR2 FYNNEI. Deletions cut 3 bases from V and 0 bases from J, with 9 bases between. CDR3 region: CASSEGPASYEQYF. The CDR3 DNA is TGTGCCAGCAGTGAGGGTCCGGCCTCCTACGAGCAGTACTTC.

This sequence joins TRBV27 and TRBJ2-1; tentative D call: TRBD2 (5 bases). The CDR3 has 14 amino acids. V gave up 4 bases and J gave up 5 bases, with 12 bases separating them. Germline V gives CDR1 MNHEY, CDR2 SMNVEV (reference sequence). CDR3 bases: TGTGCCAGCAGTTCTAACGGACTGAACAATGAGCAGTTCTTC. It codes for CASSSNGLNNEQFF.

This clonotype was picked up one time. The chain uses TRBV5-1 and TRBJ2-2, with D perhaps matching TRBD1 or TRBD2 (5 bases each). The CDR3 runs to 15 residues. Trimming took off 3 bases at V and 6 bases at J, with 15 bases between the two ends. Germline V gene data show CDR1 as SGHRS and CDR2 as YFSETQ. CDR3 protein: CASSSINQGPGELFF. In DNA, the CDR3 is TGCGCCAGCAGCTCAATCAACCAGGGACCCGGGGAGCTGTTTTTT.

This clonotype is a singleton in its sample. This chain connects TRBV7-6 to TRBJ2-3; tentatively, D is TRBD2 (6 bases). The CDR3 sequence is 13 residues long. Germline V lookup: CDR1 SGHVS, CDR2 FNYEAQ. CDR3 sequence reads: CASGGAGTDTQYF. CDR3 bases: TGTGCTAGCGGCGGCGCGGGCACAGATACGCAGTATTTT.

V is TRBV6-5 and J is TRBJ1-5; 7 positions agree with TRBD1. J lost 5 bases, V lost 0 bases, and 4 bases had no gene match. CDR3 length: 15 amino acids. Germline values: CDR1 MNHEY, CDR2 SVGAGI. In DNA form, the CDR3 reads TGTGCCAGCAGTTACTCGATCCAGGGGGATCAGCCCCAGCATTTT. Amino acids: CASSYSIQGDQPQHF.

This clonotype was seen repeatedly, ten times or more. The chain links TRBV6-1 to TRBJ1-6; D not certain. The CDR3 has 16 amino acids. From germline, CDR1 is MNHNS and CDR2 SASEGT. Trimming took 4 bases from V and 5 from J, leaving 15 bases between them. CDR3 coding DNA: TGTGCCAGCAGTGCGGTAGTACGGATCGATAATTCACCCCTCCACTTT. It translates to CASSAVVRIDNSPLHF.

There are a few counts of this clonotype. CDR3 DNA: TGTGCCACCTCACAGGCGGGAGATACGCAGTATTTT. Amino acid sequence: CATSQAGDTQYF. The chain has TRBV12-3 or TRBV12-4 and TRBJ2-3; the D gene could be TRBD1 or TRBD2 (5 bases each). V lost 10 bases, J lost 5 bases, and 13 bases lay in between. CDR3 size: 12 residues.

J is TRBJ2-2 and V is TRBV11-2; D possibly uses TRBD1 or TRBD2 (5 bases each). CDR1 SGHAT and CDR2 FQNNGV come from the germline V gene. V was trimmed by 1 base and J by 2 bases, leaving 8 bases between them. CDR3 length: 15 residues. The CDR3 DNA is TGTGCCAGCAGCTTAGGGGGGTACAACACCGGGGAGCTGTTTTTT. This translates into CASSLGGYNTGELFF.

In this sample, this clonotype turned up many times. The chain recombines TRBV12-3 or TRBV12-4 with TRBJ1-3, with D unclear. Trimming removed 8 bases from V and 2 bases from J, with 13 bases in between. This CDR3 is built from 14 residues. CDR3: CASHTPGTGNTIYF. The CDR3 DNA is TGTGCCAGCCATACGCCGGGGACTGGAAACACCATATATTTT.

This clonotype was picked up many times. This sequence joins TRBV4-2 and TRBJ2-1, with TRBD2 matching over 12 bases. Germline CDR1 reads LGHNA; CDR2 reads YNFKEQ. V was clipped by 0 bases and J by 8 bases; unmatched bases: 11. This CDR3 has 18 residues. CDR3 nucleotides: TGTGCCAGCAGCCAAGATCTTCCGGGACTAGCGGGTGGTCATGAGCAGTTCTTC. Protein: CASSQDLPGLAGGHEQFF.

V gene TRBV28 combines with J gene TRBJ2-7; tentatively, D is TRBD1 (5 bases). The germline V gene encodes CDR1 MDHEN and CDR2 SYDVKM. The length of the CDR3 is 15 residues. Deletions cut 6 bases from V and 5 bases from J, with 20 bases between. CDR3 amino acids: CASSQGHAGNNEQYF. CDR3 nucleotides: TGTGCCAGCAGCCAAGGCCATGCAGGGAACAACGAGCAGTACTTC.

This chain joins TRBV2 and TRBJ2-4; 9 positions match TRBD1. The V gene end was trimmed by 1 base and the J gene end by 0 bases; junction bases not matched to a gene: 22. The germline CDR1 and CDR2 sequences are SNHLY and FYNNEI. The CDR3 is 23 residues long. Written as DNA, the CDR3 is TGTGCCAGCAGTGAAGACGTGGGACAGGGTTGGTGGGTTCCCCCTATAGCCAAAAACATTCAGTACTTC. Translating gives CASSEDVGQGWWVPPIAKNIQYF.

The chain recombines TRBV10-3 with TRBJ1-6; D is undetermined. The V and J ends lost 7 bases and 4 bases respectively, with 11 bases between them. This CDR3 contains 14 residues. Germline assignment: CDR1 ENHRY and CDR2 SYGVKD. The chain's CDR3 is CAITAAPYNSPLHF. CDR3 DNA: TGTGCCATCACCGCAGCCCCATATAATTCACCCCTCCACTTT.

This clonotype was detected many times. The chain uses TRBV6-5 and TRBJ2-4, with D unresolved. CDR1 and CDR2 from the germline V gene are MNHEY and SVGAGI. This CDR3 has 15 amino acids. Trimming removed 0 bases from V and 7 bases from J, with 13 bases in between. The CDR3 region has the DNA TGTGCCAGCAGTTACTCCCACCTCGCAAGGAACATTCAGTACTTC. It codes for CASSYSHLARNIQYF.